Listed below are T cell receptor beta chains from one sample, sequenced in a study of blood T cells in healthy people across ages. TCRdb ran MiXCR on the 5' RACE reads and lists one entry per CDR3 protein. The top ten hold under 8.5% of the sample, which has 1,300,000 or so distinct CDR3 sequences, around 55% seen once. The sample taken for sequencing was blood. The receptors shown here come from a man aged 18-30 years in good health. Both conserved end residues are part of each CDR3. Fields, in order: CDR3 protein, CDR3 DNA, J gene, V gene, clone size, D gene. The D gene is left open where the match is weak. Clone size is not always given. Where it is, it says once, few, many or a class for expanded clones.

CSVGQGAMTGHGTEAFF,TGCAGCGTTGGTCAAGGGGCCATGACAGGCCACGGCACTGAAGCTTTCTTT,TRBJ1-1,TRBV29-1,-,-
CASSESLTTVGGIQYF,TGCGCCAGCAGTGAGTCGCTCACCACAGTTGGCGGCATTCAGTACTTC,TRBJ2-4,TRBV10-2,-,-
CASSRSGRTYNEQFF,TGTGCCAGCAGTCGGAGCGGGAGGACCTACAATGAGCAGTTCTTC,TRBJ2-1,TRBV7-2,-,TRBD2
CATSRDWGSGNTQYF,TGTGCCACCAGCAGAGATTGGGGATCCGGGAATACGCAGTATTTT,TRBJ2-3,TRBV15,-,-
CASSLGLGGELFF,TGCGCCAGCAGCCTGGGACTCGGAGGGGAGCTGTTTTTT,TRBJ2-2,TRBV4-1,once,-
CASNDRREPDTQYF,TGTGCCAGCAATGATCGTCGGGAGCCAGATACGCAGTATTTT,TRBJ2-3,TRBV25-1,-,-
CASSPRQGARTGELFF,TGTGCCAGCAGCCCGCGACAGGGGGCTAGGACCGGGGAGCTGTTTTTT,TRBJ2-2,TRBV13,once,TRBD1
CASSQEGTGEVRGGYTF,TGTGCCAGCAGCCAAGAGGGGACGGGCGAGGTCCGGGGAGGCTACACCTTC,TRBJ1-2,TRBV4-2,-,-
CSAGWDSPGGTEAFF,TGCAGTGCTGGATGGGACAGCCCCGGGGGCACTGAAGCTTTCTTT,TRBJ1-1,TRBV20-1,-,TRBD1
CASSQDYQGLADPRF,TGCGCCAGCAGCCAAGATTATCAGGGACTAGCGGATCCTCGCTTC,TRBJ2-5,TRBV4-3,-,TRBD2
CASSLVQLAGGTDTQYF,TGTGCCAGCAGCTTAGTGCAACTAGCGGGGGGAACAGATACGCAGTATTTT,TRBJ2-3,TRBV7-2,-,TRBD2
CASSQTPPGQGMGEQFF,TGTGCCAGCAGTCAAACTCCGCCGGGACAGGGAATGGGTGAGCAGTTCTTC,TRBJ2-1,TRBV6-1,few,TRBD1
CASMRAGGLETQYF,TGTGCCAGCATGAGGGCAGGGGGCCTGGAGACCCAGTACTTC,TRBJ2-5,TRBV2,-,TRBD1
CASSLFGTSEETQYF,TGTGCCAGCAGCTTATTTGGGACTAGTGAAGAGACCCAGTACTTC,TRBJ2-5,TRBV7-8,few,TRBD2
CASSLGSGKYEQYF,TGTGCCAGCAGCTTAGGTTCTGGGAAATACGAGCAGTACTTC,TRBJ2-7,TRBV7-2,few,-
CSVIRDGDTQYF,TGCAGCGTTATCCGGGATGGGGATACGCAGTATTTT,TRBJ2-3,TRBV29-1,many,-
CASSLQLGNGYTF,TGTGCCAGCAGCCTACAGCTTGGGAATGGCTACACCTTC,TRBJ1-2,TRBV7-9,once,-
CSVDMGQGGVYTEAFF,TGCAGCGTTGATATGGGACAGGGAGGGGTTTACACTGAAGCTTTCTTT,TRBJ1-1,TRBV29-1,-,TRBD1
CASSSFAGQGGYEQYF,TGTGCCAGCAGTTCCTTCGCTGGACAGGGGGGCTACGAGCAGTACTTC,TRBJ2-7,TRBV6-6,-,TRBD1
CASAGGYGNEQFF,TGTGCCTCCGCGGGGGGATACGGCAATGAGCAGTTCTTC,TRBJ2-1,TRBV24-1,-,TRBD2
CASSPHRAASGITGELFF,TGTGCCAGCAGCCCACACCGCGCGGCTAGCGGAATCACCGGGGAGCTGTTTTTT,TRBJ2-2,TRBV25-1,-,TRBD2
CASSSAGTDSPLHF,TGTGCCAGCAGCTCGGCAGGGACCGATTCACCCCTCCACTTT,TRBJ1-6,TRBV21-1,-,-
CASSQVRESYNEQFF,TGTGCCAGCAGCCAAGTGCGGGAGTCCTACAATGAGCAGTTCTTC,TRBJ2-1,TRBV4-2,-,TRBD2
CSVTGTEINYGYTF,TGCAGCGTGACCGGGACAGAAATTAACTATGGCTACACCTTC,TRBJ1-2,TRBV29-1,-,TRBD1
CASGVGAINIYNEQYF,TGTGCCAGTGGGGTCGGAGCGATAAACATCTACAATGAGCAGTACTTC,TRBJ2-7,TRBV6-6,-,-
CASSPSGTGAYEQYF,TGCGCCAGCAGCCCAAGCGGGACAGGGGCGTACGAGCAGTACTTC,TRBJ2-7,TRBV4-3,few,TRBD1
CASSQDLGGSIYNEQFF,TGTGCCAGCAGCCAAGATCTGGGTGGGAGTATCTACAATGAGCAGTTCTTC,TRBJ2-1,TRBV4-2,-,-